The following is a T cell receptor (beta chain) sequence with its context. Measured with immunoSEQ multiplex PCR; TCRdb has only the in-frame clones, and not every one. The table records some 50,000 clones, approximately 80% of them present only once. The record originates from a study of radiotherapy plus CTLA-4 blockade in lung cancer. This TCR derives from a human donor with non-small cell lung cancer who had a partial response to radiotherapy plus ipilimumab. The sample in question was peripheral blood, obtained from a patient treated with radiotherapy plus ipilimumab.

The CDR3 sequence is CASSPEWGLNTGELFF. The CDR3 region has the DNA TGTGCCAGTAGTCCCGAGTGGGGACTGAACACCGGGGAGCTGTTTTTT. V gene TRBV19 combines with J gene TRBJ2-2; D might be TRBD2 (6 bases). CDR1 LNHDA and CDR2 SQIVND come from the germline V gene (reference sequence). Trimming removed 5 bases from V and 1 base from J, with 14 bases in between. This CDR3 comprises 16 residues.